The text below deals with one T cell receptor beta chain. This clone was detected once. Its specific antigen is unknown. No much larger clonotype is one base removed from it; base qualities were not supplied. This entry belongs to a study of OX40 agonist ivuxolimab in advanced cancers. In the study overall: The costimulatory receptor OX40 (CD134) was targeted by ivuxolimab, a fully human IgG2 agonistic monoclonal antibody. Intravenous ivuxolimab was administered to patients every 2 weeks at six dose levels: 0.01, 0.1, 0.3, 1.5, 3 and 10 mg/kg. Of the roughly 54 patients in dose escalation, some 20 had hepatocellular carcinoma, around 15 had melanoma, 9 had renal cell carcinoma and 9 had head and neck cancer. In the dose-escalation cohort, roughly 80% of patients were male, and the mean age was approximately 64 years, with a range of about 20 to 90. Prior anti-PD-1, anti-PD-L1 or anti-CTLA-4 therapy was permitted, and checkpoint inhibitors had been received by about 37% of dose-escalation patients. Partial responses occurred in three dose-escalation patients: two with cutaneous melanoma and one with hepatocellular carcinoma. The purpose of peripheral TCRbeta sequencing was to test whether ivuxolimab changed TCR sequence diversity and led to clonal T-cell expansion. The monotherapy dose-escalation portion (N of about 49 patients) of the phase I ivuxolimab trial is reported in the paper. Study-wide conclusions, independent of this receptor: Low levels of normalized T-cell clonal expansion were also shown by some nonresponding patients. Which antigens the clonally expanded peripheral T cells were specific for was not determined. Clonal expansion of both CD4+ and CD8+ blood T cells was observed from baseline to week 6 at doses 0.1 to 3.0 mg/kg. On average, CD8+ T cells showed more expanded clones than CD4+ T cells after ivuxolimab. In the 0.1-3.0 mg/kg groups, partial responders were among the patients with the lowest normalized peripheral clonal expansion, particularly in CD8+ T cells.

Patients with autoimmune disease history or receiving systemic immunosuppression were excluded from the trial. Peripheral blood for TCR sequencing was collected from all dose cohorts at baseline, on cycle 4 day 1, and on cycle 7 day 1. Samples came from an open-label, multicenter, first-in-human phase I dose-escalation trial of ivuxolimab. The trial enrolled adults with locally advanced or metastatic head and neck squamous cell, hepatocellular, melanoma or renal cell carcinoma. Before TCR sequencing, CD4+ and CD8+ T cells were separately sorted from peripheral blood. From V the trimming removes 4 bases and from J it removes 4 bases, while the gene matches leave 4 bases of the junction unaccounted for. The germline V gene provides CDR1 SGHVS and CDR2 FQNEAQ. The CDR3 runs 15 residues from the cysteine to the phenylalanine. The CDR3 DNA has 45 bases and is translated from base 1. Genomic DNA was extracted from sorted cells for sequencing of the TCRbeta CDR3 region. The immunoSEQ Assay was used for sequencing of TCRbeta CDR3 regions. TCRdb took over this immuneACCESS table, retaining in-frame rearrangements with V and J assigned. Such tables are incomplete; in checked studies, under half of the missing clones stem from an unresolved V gene, and the remainder is unexplained. The sample table lists 86,000 or so clones, roughly 93% of them with a count of one. The ten largest make up 2.5% to 3% of the sample.

The chain is assembled from TRBV7-8 and TRBJ2-1, with 10 central nucleotides matching TRBD1. The TCR sequence derives from an adult with an advanced solid tumor such as melanoma, head and neck, liver or kidney cancer. This material consisted of CD4+ or CD8+ T cells sorted from blood, taken in a trial of the OX40 agonist ivuxolimab. The CDR3 loop reads CASSSPGQGYNEQFF. The nucleotides read TGTGCCAGCAGCTCCCCGGGACAGGGGTACAATGAGCAGTTCTTC.